These T cell receptor beta chains were read from a single sample in a study of cytomegalovirus exposure and HLA in healthy donors. Profiling relied on immunoSEQ multiplex PCR, and the TCRdb table lists in-frame clones only, not all of them. The sample lists over 250,000 clones; 72% were seen once. The specimen was PBMCs. The receptor set was obtained from a female donor in good health and CMV-seronegative. The conserved cysteine and the conserved F or W are not part of the CDR3 here.

J gene: TRBJ2-3; V gene: TRBV15; CDR3 protein: ATSRDQGRGPDTQY
J gene: TRBJ2-7; V gene: TRBV13; CDR3 protein: ASSSRVAGTYEQY
J gene: TRBJ2-7; V gene: TRBV7-9; CDR3 protein: ASSGGGSPGQTYEQY
J gene: TRBJ2-5; V gene: TRBV7-6; CDR3 protein: ASSPGQAPREQY
J gene: TRBJ2-7; V gene: TRBV12-2; CDR3 protein: ASRLAWGDFKVHEQY
J gene: TRBJ2-7; V gene: TRBV5-1; CDR3 protein: ASSLPPDTTLLAEGSEQY
J gene: TRBJ1-2; V gene: TRBV19; CDR3 protein: ASSIDNRGPYGYT
J gene: TRBJ1-5; V gene: TRBV19; CDR3 protein: ASSGQGGHQPQH
J gene: TRBJ2-1; V gene: TRBV11-3; CDR3 protein: ASSPSTVGNEQF
J gene: TRBJ2-5; V gene: TRBV11-3; CDR3 protein: ASSRGLAGGPETQY
J gene: TRBJ2-3; V gene: TRBV10-3; CDR3 protein: AIATSGSSTDTQY
J gene: TRBJ2-7; V gene: TRBV6-6; CDR3 protein: ASSYSKGKGYEQY
J gene: TRBJ2-7; V gene: TRBV6-5; CDR3 protein: ASSYPGTTEQY
J gene: TRBJ2-7; V gene: TRBV11-1; CDR3 protein: ASSFGGYEQY
J gene: TRBJ2-2; V gene: TRBV9; CDR3 protein: ASSVWDRGPTGELF
J gene: TRBJ2-7; V gene: TRBV2; CDR3 protein: ASSEARTRLYEQY
J gene: TRBJ1-4; V gene: TRBV7-9; CDR3 protein: ASSSDRGNEKLF
J gene: TRBJ2-7; V gene: TRBV5-4; CDR3 protein: ASSRSGSPQDEQY
J gene: TRBJ1-2; V gene: TRBV27; CDR3 protein: ASSFTGGGYT
J gene: TRBJ2-1; V gene: TRBV20-1; CDR3 protein: SASRYNEQF
J gene: TRBJ2-3; V gene: TRBV4-1; CDR3 protein: ASSPRQGTDTQY
J gene: TRBJ2-5; V gene: TRBV18; CDR3 protein: ASSRTTGMGTQY
J gene: TRBJ2-1; V gene: TRBV6-1; CDR3 protein: ASSEWTLVSNEQF
J gene: TRBJ2-1; V gene: TRBV9; CDR3 protein: ASSAIAGDHNEQF
J gene: TRBJ2-7; V gene: TRBV7-6; CDR3 protein: ASSFGGPT
J gene: TRBJ1-1; V gene: TRBV11-1; CDR3 protein: ASSSPGTGVLDTEAF
J gene: TRBJ1-6; V gene: TRBV5-6; CDR3 protein: ASSFGRTGNSPLH
J gene: TRBJ1-2; V gene: TRBV7-9; CDR3 protein: ASSASTGNPTPLYGYT
J gene: TRBJ1-2; V gene: TRBV27; CDR3 protein: ASRSRVGYT
J gene: TRBJ2-7; V gene: TRBV28; CDR3 protein: ASSLMGQGY
J gene: TRBJ2-2; V gene: TRBV6-5; CDR3 protein: ASSYYYGELF
J gene: TRBJ2-7; V gene: TRBV2; CDR3 protein: ASSGPGNYEQY
J gene: TRBJ2-1; V gene: TRBV4-2; CDR3 protein: ASSQETIPNEQF